This TCR beta chain was sequenced for a study of T-cell memory formation after mild COVID-19. TCRdb itself ran the 5' RACE reads through MiXCR, one entry per CDR3 protein. The sample has about 180,000 distinct CDR3 sequences; around 20% are singletons. Germline V gene data show CDR1 as GTSNPN and CDR2 as SVGIG (reference sequence). With 3 bases removed from V and 2 bases from J, the gap between germline ends came to 10 bases. CDR3 size: 13 residues. This clonotype appeared many times. The sequencing input was PBMCs or a T cell subset sorted from them (not recorded which). This clonotype was obtained from a man younger than 35 who had mild COVID-19 (a few samples of this study predate the infection). Cell type and time point are not known. The rearrangement joins TRBV30 to TRBJ2-5, with D perhaps matching TRBD2 (5 bases). Here the CDR3 reads CAWREEAQETQYF. CDR3 in DNA: TGTGCCTGGAGGGAGGAGGCGCAAGAGACCCAGTACTTC.